Listed here is a single T cell receptor beta chain. The data originate from a study of blood T cell repertoires in COVID-19. As for the study in general: COVID-19 samples, acute and convalescent, were from the United States, Italy and Spain. T cells, B-cell-depleted T cells, or PBMCs supplied cDNA or gDNA.

Per the study methods: The assay estimated nucleated cells by amplifying reference gene primers. Profiling relied on immunoSEQ multiplex PCR, and the TCRdb table lists in-frame clones only, not all of them. The V and J calls and the clone size are those of that table, but D and trimming were determined from the DNA. The table lists 300,000 or so clones, roughly 88% of them singletons, with 5.5% to 7% in the top ten. Germline V CDR1 and CDR2: SGHRS, YFSETQ. The CDR3 consists of 15 residues. The junction had 6 bases not matched to a gene; V was cut back by 3 bases and J by 5 bases. This clonotype originated in a woman aged 30 to 39 who had recovered from COVID-19. The sample comprised peripheral blood. The chain combines TRBV5-1 with TRBJ2-2, with 8 bases identical to TRBD1. The CDR3 loop reads CASSSAGGATGELFF. CDR3 coding DNA: TGCGCCAGCAGCTCGGCAGGGGGCGCGACCGGGGAGCTGTTTTTT.